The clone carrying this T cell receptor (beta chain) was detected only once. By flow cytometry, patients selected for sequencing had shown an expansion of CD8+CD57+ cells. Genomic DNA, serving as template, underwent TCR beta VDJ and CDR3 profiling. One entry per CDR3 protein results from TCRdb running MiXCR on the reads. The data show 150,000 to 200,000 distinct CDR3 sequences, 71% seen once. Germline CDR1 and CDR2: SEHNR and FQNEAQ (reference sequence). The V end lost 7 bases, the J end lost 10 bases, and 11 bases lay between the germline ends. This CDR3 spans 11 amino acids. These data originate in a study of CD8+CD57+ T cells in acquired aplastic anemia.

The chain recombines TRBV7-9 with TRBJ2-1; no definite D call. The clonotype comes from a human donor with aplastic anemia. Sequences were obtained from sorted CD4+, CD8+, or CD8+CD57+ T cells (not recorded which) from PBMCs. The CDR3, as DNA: TGTGCCAGCAACTCAGCAGCCGAGCAGTTCTTC. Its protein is CASNSAAEQFF.